The present T cell receptor beta chain was sequenced within a study of neurological immune-mediated disorders. The study's findings and limits: Association with the multiple sclerosis repertoire cluster was not found for any clinical or MRI feature.

This clonotype was found many times. Its specificity is not known. V lost 5 bases, J lost 3 bases, and 5 bases lay in between. This CDR3 spans 11 amino acids. The V gene's germline CDR1 is SEHNR and CDR2 FQNEAQ (reference sequence). Sequencing of 15-18 subjects in each run yielded over 170 million TCR-beta sequences. TCRdb reprocessed the 5' RACE reads via MiXCR and lists one record per CDR3 protein. The sample has around 35,000 distinct CDR3 sequences; roughly 1.6% are singletons. The chain links TRBV7-9 to TRBJ2-7; D is ambiguous. This TCR derives from a woman in her thirties with multiple sclerosis. Sequences were obtained from PBMCs. The CDR3 sequence: CASSHLYEQYF. The CDR3 DNA is TGTGCCAGCAGCCACCTCTACGAGCAGTACTTC.